One T cell receptor beta chain is described in this entry. What it binds is unknown. This sample stems from a study of shared clonotypes between healthy human individuals. Points from the study as a whole: The represented genetic and exposure-history diversity was limited by the small number of donors. Sample collection involved blood only; tissue repertoires are likely different. Among donors, clonotype sharing was expected to be affected by sequencing depth.

The junction had 12 bases not matched to a gene; V was cut back by 1 base and J by 3 bases. CDR3 length: 18 amino acids. Per germline, CDR1 KGHSH and CDR2 LQKENI. Each subset's genomic DNA was split evenly across several immunoSEQ plates. Data came from immunoSEQ multiplex PCR; TCRdb stores just in-frame clones and leaves some out. The data show roughly 300,000 clones, around 86% seen once. This sequence was found in a man in his late teens or twenties in good health. Sequenced sample: memory CD8+ T cells sorted from blood. Subset described: CD45RO+ cells pooled with CCR7-negative TemRA cells. V is TRBV18 and J is TRBJ2-7; 10 nucleotides align to TRBD2. The CDR3 loop is CASSPLLPSGRTNYEQYF. Written as DNA, the CDR3 is TGTGCCAGCTCACCACTGCTGCCTAGCGGGAGAACGAACTACGAGCAGTACTTC.